This entry features one T cell receptor beta chain sequence. Its antigen remains unidentified. This entry is derived from a study of T cell responses to AZD1222 COVID-19 vaccine. Study-wide points: Every sample of the repertoires postdated the peak T cell response.

Per germline, CDR1 SGHVS and CDR2 FQNEAQ. The CDR3 totals 15 residues. V shed 3 bases and J 6 bases; nucleotides not matched to a gene: 8. Generated by immunoSEQ multiplex PCR, the TCRdb table keeps only in-frame clones and is missing some. The table has around 140,000 clones, 80% to 90% seen once. Sequenced here: peripheral blood, sampled on day 0 of AZD1222 vaccination. The chain recombines TRBV7-8 with TRBJ1-5, with 7 bases lining up with TRBD1. The origin of this receptor is an adult in good health. CDR3 in amino acids: CASSFYRGLGQPQHF. The CDR3, as DNA: TGTGCCAGCAGCTTCTACAGGGGTTTAGGTCAGCCCCAGCATTTT.